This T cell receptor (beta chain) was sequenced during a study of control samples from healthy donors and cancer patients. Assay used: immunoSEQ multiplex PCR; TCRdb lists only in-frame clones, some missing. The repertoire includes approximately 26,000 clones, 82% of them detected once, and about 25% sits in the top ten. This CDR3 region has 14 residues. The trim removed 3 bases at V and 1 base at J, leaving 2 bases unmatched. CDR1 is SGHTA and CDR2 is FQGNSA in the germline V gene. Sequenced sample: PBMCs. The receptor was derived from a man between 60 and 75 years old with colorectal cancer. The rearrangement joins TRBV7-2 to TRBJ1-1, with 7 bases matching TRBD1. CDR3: CASSFGTANTEAFF. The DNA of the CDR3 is TGTGCCAGCAGCTTTGGGACAGCGAACACTGAAGCTTTCTTT.